This T cell receptor beta chain is drawn from a study of shared clonotypes between healthy human individuals. This CDR3 comprises 13 residues. The V and J ends lost 6 bases and 4 bases respectively, with 13 bases between them. The V gene's germline CDR1 is SGHNT and CDR2 YYREEE (reference sequence). The donors were all Caucasian adults (living in Nashville, Tennessee). An assay was performed, and its level was deep. Sorted-subset replicate PCR reactions were performed with about 200 ng DNA, corresponding to tens of thousands of T cell genomes. Generated by immunoSEQ multiplex PCR, the TCRdb table keeps only in-frame clones and is missing some. The sample shows 550,000 to 800,000 clones, less than 85% of them seen only once.

The receptor was derived from a woman aged 30 to 39 in good health. This rearrangement joins TRBV5-4 to TRBJ2-5; no clear D. The sample comprised memory CD4+ T cells sorted from blood. Subset denoted: CD45RA-negative fraction. CDR3 coding DNA: TGTGCCAGCACCCGACCCCCAGGAGAGACCCAGTACTTC. It encodes CASTRPPGETQYF.